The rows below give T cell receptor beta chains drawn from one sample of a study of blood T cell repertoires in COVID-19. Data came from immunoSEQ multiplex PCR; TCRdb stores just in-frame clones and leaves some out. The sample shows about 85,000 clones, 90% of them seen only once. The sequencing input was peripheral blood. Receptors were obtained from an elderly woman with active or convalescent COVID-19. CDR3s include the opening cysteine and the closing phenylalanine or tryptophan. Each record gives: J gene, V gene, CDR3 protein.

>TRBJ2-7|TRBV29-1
CSVEDPTGAFEQYF
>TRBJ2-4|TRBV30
CAWSDPQVSNIQYF
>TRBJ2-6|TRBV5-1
CASSPGLHRSFISGANVLTF
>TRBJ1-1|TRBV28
CASSSLRVRAFF
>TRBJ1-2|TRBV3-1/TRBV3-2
CASSDGDISTQGYTF
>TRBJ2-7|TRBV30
CAWTNGGTGAYEQYF
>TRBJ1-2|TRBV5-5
CASSPAGVGNWNGYTF
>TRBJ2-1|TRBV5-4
CATGSQEGEQFF
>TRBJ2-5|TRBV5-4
CASSSDRVGGETQYF
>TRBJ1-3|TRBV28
CASSPWGQNSGNTIYF
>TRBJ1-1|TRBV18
CASSPLDSLNTEAFF
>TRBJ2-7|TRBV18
CASSPGSQGGFGEQYF
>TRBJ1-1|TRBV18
CASSPDRGLNEAFF
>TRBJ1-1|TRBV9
CAGPTGANTEAFF
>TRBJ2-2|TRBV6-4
CASSDWGQDGGELFF
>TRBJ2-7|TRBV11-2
CASSLGSSYEQYF
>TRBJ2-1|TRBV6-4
CASSDLDGRGLFF